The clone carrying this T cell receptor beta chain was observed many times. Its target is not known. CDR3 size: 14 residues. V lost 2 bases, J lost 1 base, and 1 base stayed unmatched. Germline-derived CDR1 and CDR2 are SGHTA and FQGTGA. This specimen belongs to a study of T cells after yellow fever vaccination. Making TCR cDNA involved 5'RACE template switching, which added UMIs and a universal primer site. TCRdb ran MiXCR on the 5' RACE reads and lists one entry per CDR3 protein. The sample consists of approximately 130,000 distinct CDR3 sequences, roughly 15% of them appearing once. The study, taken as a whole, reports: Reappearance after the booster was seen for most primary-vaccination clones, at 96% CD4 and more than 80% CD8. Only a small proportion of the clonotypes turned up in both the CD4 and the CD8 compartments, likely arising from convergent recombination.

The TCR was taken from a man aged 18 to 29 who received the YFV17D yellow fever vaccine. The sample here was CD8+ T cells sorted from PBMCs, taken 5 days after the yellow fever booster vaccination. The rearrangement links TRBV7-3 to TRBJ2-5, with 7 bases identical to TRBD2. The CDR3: CASSLGGGQETQYF. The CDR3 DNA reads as TGTGCCAGCAGCTTAGGCGGGGGCCAAGAGACCCAGTACTTC.